The 18 T cell receptor beta chains listed next were all sequenced from one sample in a study of T-cell reconstitution after alpha-beta-depleted transplantation in children. Preparation of the TCRbeta library used unique molecular identifiers. TCRdb itself ran the PCR reads through MiXCR, one entry per CDR3 protein. The repertoire holds 330,000 or so distinct CDR3 sequences, with about 9.5% as singletons. The starting material was PBMCs, obtained before TCRalphabeta/CD19-depleted stem cell transplant. These receptors came from a boy in the first two years of life with acute myeloid leukemia, due to receive a stem cell transplant.

This clonotype has at least ten counts. The chain uses TRBV12-3 or TRBV12-4 and TRBJ2-4, with D unresolved. Trimming shortened V by 0 bases and J by 5 bases, and 8 bases separated the two germline ends. This CDR3 is 14 amino acids long. CDR3 loop: CASSLANAENIQYF. The CDR3 DNA reads TGTGCCAGCAGTTTAGCGAATGCAGAAAACATTCAGTACTTC.

The V and J genes are TRBV20-1 and TRBJ2-7, with D tentatively TRBD1 (6 bases). There are 15 residues in the CDR3. Germline lookup yields CDR1 DFQATT and CDR2 SNEGSKA (reference sequence). The V end lost 3 bases, the J end lost 0 bases, and 15 bases lay between the germline ends. The CDR3 nucleotides read TGCAGTGCTAGTGGGACACCCCAAAGCTCCTACGAGCAGTACTTC. This gives the protein CSASGTPQSSYEQYF.

This clonotype was detected many times. The rearrangement joins TRBV7-8 to TRBJ1-3, with D possibly TRBD1 on 5 matching bases. The V gene's germline CDR1 is SGHVS and CDR2 FQNEAQ. The CDR3 is 16 residues long. Trimming cost V 2 bases and J 0 bases, with 11 bases left between them. CDR3 bases: TGTGCCAGCAGCTTATGGGGGAGGTCCTCTGGAAACACCATATATTTT. Translating it yields CASSLWGRSSGNTIYF.

The table lists this clonotype with many counts. CDR3 in amino acids: CASSFVNTGELFF. The CDR3 coding sequence is TGTGCCAGCAGTTTTGTTAACACCGGGGAGCTGTTTTTT. This chain joins TRBV28 and TRBJ2-2; D is unclear. Germline V gene lookup returns CDR1 MDHEN and CDR2 SYDVKM. The CDR3 length is 13 residues. The ends were cut back, 3 bases at V and 2 bases at J, with 4 bases in the middle.

At least ten counts were recorded for this clonotype. At one end the junction does not follow the germline gene, possibly because of a read error. The chain has TRBV5-1 and TRBJ2-3; D possibly corresponds to TRBD1 (6 bases). Germline CDR1 SGHRS, CDR2 YFSETQ. The CDR3 is 13 amino acids. CDR3 DNA sequence: TGCGCCAGCAGCTTGGCCCCGACAGGTACGCAGTATTTT. Its protein is CASSLAPTGTQYF.

The chain uses TRBV6-5 and TRBJ2-7; 8 nucleotides agree with TRBD2. Germline V gives CDR1 MNHEY, CDR2 SVGAGI. The J segment lost 0 bases and the V segment lost 6 bases, leaving 10 bases of the junction unmatched. CDR3 length equals 16 residues. The CDR3 spells CASSPELRGASYEQYF. Written as DNA, the CDR3 is TGTGCCAGCAGCCCCGAGCTGCGGGGGGCCTCCTACGAGCAGTACTTC.

On this clonotype itself: This clone may be a read error of a much larger clone one base away. The chain combines TRBV7-2 with TRBJ2-4, with TRBD1 matching 7 bases. The CDR3 runs to 16 residues. Germline V gene sequence: CDR1 SGHTA, CDR2 FQGNSA. J lost 0 bases, V lost 7 bases, and 9 bases had no gene match. CDR3 DNA sequence: TGTGCCAGCACCCTTAGGACAGGTCTAGCCAAAAACATTCAGTACTTC. Translation gives CASTLRTGLAKNIQYF.

At least ten counts were recorded for this clonotype. This chain joins TRBV20-1 and TRBJ2-5; 7 nucleotides match TRBD1. J lost 4 bases, V lost 3 bases, and 8 bases had no gene match. Germline CDR1 and CDR2: DFQATT and SNEGSKA (reference sequence). The CDR3 length is 14 residues. CDR3 in amino acids: CSARPTGIRETQYF. DNA for the CDR3: TGCAGTGCTAGGCCGACAGGGATTAGAGAGACCCAGTACTTC.

This clonotype was observed at least ten times. V and J are TRBV5-1 and TRBJ2-2; the D is unclear. V lost 0 bases to trimming and J lost 0 bases, with 6 bases between them. Germline CDR1 reads SGHRS; CDR2 reads YFSETQ. The CDR3 spans 15 residues. CDR3 loop: CASSLVAANTGELFF. CDR3 sequence (DNA): TGCGCCAGCAGCTTGGTGGCAGCGAACACCGGGGAGCTGTTTTTT.

Turning to this clonotype: A much larger clone differs by one base, so this may be a read error. The V gene is TRBV11-2, the J gene TRBJ1-1; 9 bases line up with TRBD1. The CDR3 runs to 13 residues. Per the germline V gene, CDR1 is SGHAT and CDR2 is FQNNGV. CDR3 nucleotide sequence: TGTGCCAGCAGCTCACAGGGGGCCACTGACGCTTTCTTT. Its protein is CASSSQGATDAFF.

This clonotype has at least ten counts. The V and J genes are TRBV25-1 and TRBJ2-1; tentatively, D is TRBD1 or TRBD2 (5 bases each). In germline, CDR1 is MGHDK, CDR2 SYGVNS. V was shortened by 4 bases and J by 0 bases, with 10 bases between the two germline ends. The CDR3 is made up of 15 amino acids. The CDR3 region has the DNA TGTGCCAGCAGTGTGTCAGGGAGCTCCTACAATGAGCAGTTCTTC. Translation gives CASSVSGSSYNEQFF.

V usage is TRBV9 and J usage is TRBJ2-6; possible D gene TRBD1, 6 bases. The germline gives CDR1 SGDLS, CDR2 YYNGEE. The CDR3 has 15 residues. V dropped 4 bases and J dropped 2 bases, with 10 bases sitting between them. The CDR3 protein is CASSRQVAGANVLTF. Here the CDR3 DNA reads TGTGCCAGCAGCAGACAGGTGGCTGGGGCCAACGTCCTGACTTTC.

This clonotype was counted ten times or more. The V and J genes are TRBV7-2 and TRBJ2-7; 12 bases map to TRBD2. Germline V gene lookup returns CDR1 SGHTA and CDR2 FQGNSA. V lost 2 bases, J lost 1 base, and 6 bases stayed unmatched. This CDR3 has 17 residues. The CDR3 coding sequence is TGTGCCAGCAGCTTACTAGCGGGAGGGCTTACATCCTACGAGCAGTACTTC. Protein: CASSLLAGGLTSYEQYF.

This clonotype has ten or more counts. The chain joins TRBV7-9 to TRBJ2-7; a weak D match, TRBD2 (5 bases). V lost 4 bases, J lost 3 bases, and 13 bases lay in between. The germline CDR1 and CDR2 sequences are SEHNR and FQNEAQ (reference sequence). The CDR3 runs 14 residues. CDR3 region: CASSSAPRDYEQYF. CDR3 DNA sequence: TGTGCCAGCAGCTCCGCCCCGAGGGACTACGAGCAGTACTTC. Looking up the rest from reference TRBV7-9 and TRBJ2-7 gives the full variable domain: DTGVSQNPRHKITKRGQNVTFRCDPISEHNRLYWYRQTLGQGPEFLTYFQNEAQLEKSRLLSDRFSAERPKGSFSTLEIQRTEQGDSAMYLCASSSAPRDYEQYFGPGTRLTVT.

The table lists this clonotype with many counts. The chain joins TRBV3-1 to TRBJ2-7; 10 bases are shared with TRBD1. V gave up 4 bases and J gave up 3 bases; unmatched junction bases: 12. This CDR3 is 17 amino acids long. The germline CDR1 and CDR2 sequences are LGHDT and YNNKEL (reference sequence). The CDR3 DNA is TGTGCCAGCAGCCCGCGAGGGGGGACAGGGGATTTCTACGAGCAGTACTTC. Its protein product is CASSPRGGTGDFYEQYF.

This clonotype was detected many times. The rearrangement uses TRBV4-2 and TRBJ2-5, with D possibly TRBD1 on 5 matching bases. CDR1 and CDR2 from the germline V gene are LGHNA and YNFKEQ. V was pared by 0 bases and J by 0 bases, with 8 bases between. The CDR3 consists of 15 residues. DNA for the CDR3: TGTGCCAGCAGCCAAGATTCAGGGTACCAAGAGACCCAGTACTTC. It is translated as CASSQDSGYQETQYF.

This clonotype was recorded many times. V gene TRBV5-1 combines with J gene TRBJ1-1, with a possible D match to TRBD1 (6 bases). The CDR3 has 15 amino acids. Germline CDR1 is SGHRS and CDR2 is YFSETQ. V lost 4 bases, J lost 5 bases, and 18 bases lay in between. Here the CDR3 DNA reads TGCGCCAGCAGCCCCACCCAACAGGGAAGGACTGAAGCTTTCTTT. Amino acids: CASSPTQQGRTEAFF.

This clonotype was seen repeatedly, ten times or more. The DNA for the CDR3 is TGTGCCATCAGCCCAGGGGCGCCCCACACAGATACGCAGTATTTT. The encoded protein is CAISPGAPHTDTQYF. The gene calls are TRBV10-3 and TRBJ2-3, with D maybe TRBD1 (6 bases). Deletions cut 6 bases from V and 2 bases from J, with 15 bases between. From germline, CDR1 is ENHRY and CDR2 SYGVKD. The CDR3 is 15 residues long.